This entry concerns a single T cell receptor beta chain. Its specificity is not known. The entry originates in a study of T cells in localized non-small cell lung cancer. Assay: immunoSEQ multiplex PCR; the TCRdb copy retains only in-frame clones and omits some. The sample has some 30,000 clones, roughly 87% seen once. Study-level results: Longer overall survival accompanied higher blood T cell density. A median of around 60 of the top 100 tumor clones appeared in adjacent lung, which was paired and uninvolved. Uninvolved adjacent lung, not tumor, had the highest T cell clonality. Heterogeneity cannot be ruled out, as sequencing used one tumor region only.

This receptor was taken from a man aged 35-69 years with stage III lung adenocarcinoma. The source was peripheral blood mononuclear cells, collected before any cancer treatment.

The CDR3 loop is CASSHRGQGAISGNTIYF. The DNA of the CDR3 is TGCGCCAGCAGCCATAGGGGGCAGGGGGCGATCTCTGGAAACACCATATATTTT. The V gene is TRBV4-1, the J gene TRBJ1-3; 8 nucleotides agree with TRBD1. With V trimmed by 3 bases and J by 0 bases, 10 bases remained unmatched. CDR3 length equals 18 residues. Germline V gene data show CDR1 as MGHRA and CDR2 as YSYEKL.